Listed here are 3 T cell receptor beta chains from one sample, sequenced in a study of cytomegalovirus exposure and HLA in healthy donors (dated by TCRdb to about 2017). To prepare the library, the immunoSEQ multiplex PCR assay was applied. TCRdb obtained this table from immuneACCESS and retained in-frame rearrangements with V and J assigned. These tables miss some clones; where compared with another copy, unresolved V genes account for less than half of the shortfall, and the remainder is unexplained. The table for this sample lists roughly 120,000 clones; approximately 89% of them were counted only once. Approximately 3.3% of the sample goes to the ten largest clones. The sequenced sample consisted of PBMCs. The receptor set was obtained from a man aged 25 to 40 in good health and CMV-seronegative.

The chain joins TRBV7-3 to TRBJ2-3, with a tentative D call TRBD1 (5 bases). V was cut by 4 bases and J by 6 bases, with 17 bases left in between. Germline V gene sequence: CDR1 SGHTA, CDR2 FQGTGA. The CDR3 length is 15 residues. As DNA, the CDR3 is TGTGCCAGCAGCTCTCAACTCAGGGATTCGGATACGCAGTATTTT. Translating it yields CASSSQLRDSDTQYF. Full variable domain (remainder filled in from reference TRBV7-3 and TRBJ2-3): GAGVSQTPSNKVTEKGKYVELRCDPISGHTALYWYRQSLGQGPEFLIYFQGTGAADDSGLPNDRFFAVRPEGSVSTLKIQRTERGDSAVYLCASSSQLRDSDTQYFGPGTRLTVL.

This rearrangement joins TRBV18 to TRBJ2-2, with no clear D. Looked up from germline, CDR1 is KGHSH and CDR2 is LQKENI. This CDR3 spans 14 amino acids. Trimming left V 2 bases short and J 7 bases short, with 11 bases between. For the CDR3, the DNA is TGTGCCAGCTCACCAGCGAACCTGAACGGGGAGCTGTTTTTT. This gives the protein CASSPANLNGELFF.

The CDR3 is CASSGRARLLPEAFF. CDR3 sequence (DNA): TGTGCCAGTAGTGGGAGGGCGAGGCTCCTTCCTGAAGCTTTCTTT. The V gene is TRBV19, the J gene TRBJ1-1; D gene unclear. Trimming left V 5 bases short and J 6 bases short, with 19 bases between. The CDR3 runs 15 residues. Germline CDR1 reads LNHDA; CDR2 reads SQIVND (reference sequence).